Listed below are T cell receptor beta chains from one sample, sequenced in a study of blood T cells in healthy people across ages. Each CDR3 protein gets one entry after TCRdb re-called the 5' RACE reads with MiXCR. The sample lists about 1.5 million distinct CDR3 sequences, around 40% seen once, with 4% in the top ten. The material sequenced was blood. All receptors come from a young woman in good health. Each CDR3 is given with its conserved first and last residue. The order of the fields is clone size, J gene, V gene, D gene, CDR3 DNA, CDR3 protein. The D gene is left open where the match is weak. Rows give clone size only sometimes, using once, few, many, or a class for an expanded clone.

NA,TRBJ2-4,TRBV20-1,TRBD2,TGCAGTGCTACCTTACTAGCGGGAGAGTTGGGTGAGCAGTACTTC,CSATLLAGELGEQYF
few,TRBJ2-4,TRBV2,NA,TGTGCCAGCAGTGAGAAGTCGATCCCCGGGAGCATTCAGTACTTC,CASSEKSIPGSIQYF
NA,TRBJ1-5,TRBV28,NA,TGTGCCAGCAGTCCCGACAGCCATCAGCCCCAGCATTTT,CASSPDSHQPQHF
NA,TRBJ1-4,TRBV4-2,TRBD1,TGTGCCAGCAGCCAAGCGGGGACAGGGGTTGAAAAACTGTTTTTT,CASSQAGTGVEKLFF
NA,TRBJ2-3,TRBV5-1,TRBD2,TGCGCCAGCGCTGAGAGCGGGAGTAAGAGGACGCAGTATTTT,CASAESGSKRTQYF
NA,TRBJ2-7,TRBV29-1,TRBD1,TGCAGCGTTGGGGACAGGGAGTACGAGCAGTACTTC,CSVGDREYEQYF
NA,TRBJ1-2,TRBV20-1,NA,TGCAGTGCTAGAGATCGGGAGGTGACTGGCTACACCTTC,CSARDREVTGYTF
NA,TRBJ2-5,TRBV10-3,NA,TGTGCCACAGAAATGCCCGGGGAGACCCAGTACTTC,CATEMPGETQYF
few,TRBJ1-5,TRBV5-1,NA,TGCGCCAGCAGCTTGAGAGGGGGAGACAATCAGCCCCAGCATTTT,CASSLRGGDNQPQHF
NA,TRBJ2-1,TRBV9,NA,TGTGCCAGCAGCCCCGACCCCTACAGCTACAATGAGCAGTTCTTC,CASSPDPYSYNEQFF
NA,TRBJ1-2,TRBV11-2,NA,TGTGCCAGCAGCCTTAACGAAGGGAACTATGGCTACACCTTC,CASSLNEGNYGYTF
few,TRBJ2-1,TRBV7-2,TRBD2,TGTGCCAGCAGCTTAGTTGTCCGGGAGGGTTACAATGAGCAGTTCTTC,CASSLVVREGYNEQFF
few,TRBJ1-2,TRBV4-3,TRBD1,TGCGCCAGCAGCCAGTTCGTACAGGGGGCCTATGGCTACACCTTC,CASSQFVQGAYGYTF
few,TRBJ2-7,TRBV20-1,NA,TGCAGTGCTAGAGATCCCACCTACGAGCAGTACTTC,CSARDPTYEQYF
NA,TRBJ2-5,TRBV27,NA,TGTGCCAGGACTGCAGTCAGACCGCGGTACTTC,CARTAVRPRYF
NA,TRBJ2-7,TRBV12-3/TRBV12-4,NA,TGTGCCAGCAGTTTGGGGACGGAGGCGAAGCAGTACTTC,CASSLGTEAKQYF
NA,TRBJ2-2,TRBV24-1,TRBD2,TGTGCCACCAGTGATGGTCCTAGCGGCGGAACCGGGGAGCTGTTTTTT,CATSDGPSGGTGELFF
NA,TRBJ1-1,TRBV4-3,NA,TGCGCCAGCAGCCAAGAGAGGGGGACGAGAGCTTTCTTT,CASSQERGTRAFF
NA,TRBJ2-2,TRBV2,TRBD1,TGTGCCAGCAGTGACCCGCGGACAGGGTTCGGGGAGCTGTTTTTT,CASSDPRTGFGELFF
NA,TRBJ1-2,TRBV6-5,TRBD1,TGTGCCAGCACCTTGACAGGGGCGAGGGGCTATGGCTACACCTTC,CASTLTGARGYGYTF